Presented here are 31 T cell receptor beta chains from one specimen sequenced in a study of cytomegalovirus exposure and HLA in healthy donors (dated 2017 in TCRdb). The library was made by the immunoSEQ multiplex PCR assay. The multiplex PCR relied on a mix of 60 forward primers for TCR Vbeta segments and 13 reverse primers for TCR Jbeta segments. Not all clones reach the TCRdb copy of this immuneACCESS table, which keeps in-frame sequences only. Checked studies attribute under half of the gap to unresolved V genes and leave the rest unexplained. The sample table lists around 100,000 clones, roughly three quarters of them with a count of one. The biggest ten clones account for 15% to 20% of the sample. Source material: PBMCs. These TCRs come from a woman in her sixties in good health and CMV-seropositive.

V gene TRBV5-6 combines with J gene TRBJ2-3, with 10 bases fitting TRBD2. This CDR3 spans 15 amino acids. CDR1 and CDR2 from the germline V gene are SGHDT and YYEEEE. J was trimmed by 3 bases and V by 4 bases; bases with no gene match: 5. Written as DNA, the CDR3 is TGTGCCAGCAGCGTGGGACTAGCGAGTACAGATACGCAGTATTTT. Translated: CASSVGLASTDTQYF.

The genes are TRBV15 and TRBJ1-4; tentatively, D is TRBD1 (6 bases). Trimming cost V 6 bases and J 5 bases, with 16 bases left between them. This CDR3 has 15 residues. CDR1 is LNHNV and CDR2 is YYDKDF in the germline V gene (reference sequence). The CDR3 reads CATRAHGQINEKLFF. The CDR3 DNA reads TGTGCCACCAGAGCCCACGGACAGATAAATGAAAAACTGTTTTTT.

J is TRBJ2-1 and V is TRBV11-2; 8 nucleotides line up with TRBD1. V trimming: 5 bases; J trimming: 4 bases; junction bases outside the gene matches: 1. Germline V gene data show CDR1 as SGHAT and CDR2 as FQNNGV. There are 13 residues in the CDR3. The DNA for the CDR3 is TGTGCCAGCAGCCGACAGGGGTACAATGAGCAGTTCTTC. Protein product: CASSRQGYNEQFF. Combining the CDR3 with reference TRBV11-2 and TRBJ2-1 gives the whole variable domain EAGVAQSPRYKIIEKRQSVAFWCNPISGHATLYWYQQILGQGPKLLIQFQNNGVVDDSQLPKDRFSAERLKGVDSTLKIQPAKLEDSAVYLCASSRQGYNEQFFGPGTRLTVL.

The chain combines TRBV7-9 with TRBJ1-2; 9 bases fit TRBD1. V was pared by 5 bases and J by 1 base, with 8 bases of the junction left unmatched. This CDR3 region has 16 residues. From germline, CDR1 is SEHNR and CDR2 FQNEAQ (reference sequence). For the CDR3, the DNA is TGTGCCAGCAGCCGGACAGGGGCGACGAGTAACTATGGCTACACCTTC. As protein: CASSRTGATSNYGYTF.

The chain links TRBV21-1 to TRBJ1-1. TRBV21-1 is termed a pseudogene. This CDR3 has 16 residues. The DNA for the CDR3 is TGTGCCAGCAGCAAAGCCGGGGGGGAAATGAACACTGAAGCTTTCTTT. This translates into CASSKAGGEMNTEAFF.

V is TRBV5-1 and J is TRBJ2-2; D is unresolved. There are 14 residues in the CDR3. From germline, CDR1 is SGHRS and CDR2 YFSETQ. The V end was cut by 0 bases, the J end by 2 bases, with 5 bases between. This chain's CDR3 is CASSLGENTGELFF. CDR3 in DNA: TGCGCCAGCAGCTTGGGCGAAAACACCGGGGAGCTGTTTTTT.

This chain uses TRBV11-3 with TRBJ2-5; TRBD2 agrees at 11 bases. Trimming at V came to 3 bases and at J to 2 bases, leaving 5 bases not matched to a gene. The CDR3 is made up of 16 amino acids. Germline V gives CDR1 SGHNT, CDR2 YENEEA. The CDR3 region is CASSFGLAGGQETQYF. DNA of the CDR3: TGTGCCAGCAGCTTTGGTCTAGCGGGAGGTCAAGAGACCCAGTACTTC.

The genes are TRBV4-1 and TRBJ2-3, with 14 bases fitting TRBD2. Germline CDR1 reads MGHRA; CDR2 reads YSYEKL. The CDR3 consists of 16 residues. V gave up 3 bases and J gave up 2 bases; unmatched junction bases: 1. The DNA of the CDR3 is TGCGCCAGCAGCCAGACTAGCGGGAGGGCCACAGATACGCAGTATTTT. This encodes CASSQTSGRATDTQYF.

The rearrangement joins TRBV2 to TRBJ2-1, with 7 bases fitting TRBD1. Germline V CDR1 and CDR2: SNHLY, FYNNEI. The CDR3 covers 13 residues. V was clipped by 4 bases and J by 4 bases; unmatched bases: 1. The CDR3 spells CASSGTGYNEQFF. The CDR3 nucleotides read TGTGCCAGCAGTGGGACAGGTTACAATGAGCAGTTCTTC.

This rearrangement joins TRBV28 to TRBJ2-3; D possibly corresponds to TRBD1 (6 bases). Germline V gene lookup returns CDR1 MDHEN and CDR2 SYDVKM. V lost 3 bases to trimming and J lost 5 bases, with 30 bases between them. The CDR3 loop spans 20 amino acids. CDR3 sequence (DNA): TGTGCCAGCAGTTTGGGGGCCCAGCGGAGGAGATCGGTCGTCGGAGATACGCAGTATTTT. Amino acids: CASSLGAQRRRSVVGDTQYF. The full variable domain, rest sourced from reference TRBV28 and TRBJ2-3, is DVKVTQSSRYLVKRTGEKVFLECVQDMDHENMFWYRQDPGLGLRLIYFSYDVKMKEKGDIPEGYSVSREKKERFSLILESASTNQTSMYLCASSLGAQRRRSVVGDTQYFGPGTRLTVL.

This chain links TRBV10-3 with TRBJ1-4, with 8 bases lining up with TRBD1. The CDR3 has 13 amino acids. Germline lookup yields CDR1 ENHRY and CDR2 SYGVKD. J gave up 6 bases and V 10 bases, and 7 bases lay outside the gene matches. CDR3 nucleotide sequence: TGTGCCACCAGACAGGGGATGGATGAAAAACTGTTTTTT. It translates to CATRQGMDEKLFF.

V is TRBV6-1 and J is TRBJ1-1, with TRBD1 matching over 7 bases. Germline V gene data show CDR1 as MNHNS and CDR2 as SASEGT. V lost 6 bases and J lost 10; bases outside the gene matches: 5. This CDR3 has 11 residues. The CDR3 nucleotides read TGTGCCAGCAGGACAGGGTTTTTAGCTTTCTTT. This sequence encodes CASRTGFLAFF.

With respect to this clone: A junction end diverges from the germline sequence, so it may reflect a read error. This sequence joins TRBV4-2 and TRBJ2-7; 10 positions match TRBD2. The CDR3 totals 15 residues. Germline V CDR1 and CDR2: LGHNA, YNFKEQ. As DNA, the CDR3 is TGTGCCAGCAGCCAAGATACTAGCGGGAACTACGAGCAGCACTTC. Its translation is CASSQDTSGNYEQHF.

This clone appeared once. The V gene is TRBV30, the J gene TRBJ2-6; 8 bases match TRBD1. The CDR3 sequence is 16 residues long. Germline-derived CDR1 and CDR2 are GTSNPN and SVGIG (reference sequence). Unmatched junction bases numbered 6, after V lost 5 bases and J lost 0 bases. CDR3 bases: TGTGCCTGGGGACAGGGACAAATCTCTGGGGCCAACGTCCTGACTTTC. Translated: CAWGQGQISGANVLTF.

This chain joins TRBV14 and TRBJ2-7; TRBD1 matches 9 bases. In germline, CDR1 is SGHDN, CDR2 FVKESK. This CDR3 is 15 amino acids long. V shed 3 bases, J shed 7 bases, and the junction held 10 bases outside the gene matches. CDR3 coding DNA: TGTGCCAGCAGCCAGTACAGGGACAGGGTGGATGAGCAGTACTTC. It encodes CASSQYRDRVDEQYF.

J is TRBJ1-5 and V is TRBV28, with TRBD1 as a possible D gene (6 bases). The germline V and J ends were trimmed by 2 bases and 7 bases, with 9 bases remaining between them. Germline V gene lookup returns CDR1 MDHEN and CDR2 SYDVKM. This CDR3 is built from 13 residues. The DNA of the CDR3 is TGTGCCAGCAGTTTAGGACAGCCACAGCCCCAGCATTTT. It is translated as CASSLGQPQPQHF.

CDR3 coding DNA: TGTGCCAGCACCTCCGATGCAGGTTCCAGGGCAGATACGCAGTATTTT. Residues: CASTSDAGSRADTQYF. The V call is TRBV2, the J call TRBJ2-3; TRBD1 is a possible D gene (5 bases). V lost 7 bases and J lost 4, with 21 bases in between. Looked up from germline, CDR1 is SNHLY and CDR2 is FYNNEI. The CDR3 spans 16 residues.

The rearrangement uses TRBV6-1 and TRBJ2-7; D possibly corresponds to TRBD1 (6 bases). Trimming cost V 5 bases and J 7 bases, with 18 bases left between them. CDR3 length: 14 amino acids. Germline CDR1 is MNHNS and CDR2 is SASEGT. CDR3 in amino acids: CASSPYGQNYEQYF. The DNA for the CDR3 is TGTGCCAGCAGTCCTTACGGACAGAATTATGAGCAGTACTTC.

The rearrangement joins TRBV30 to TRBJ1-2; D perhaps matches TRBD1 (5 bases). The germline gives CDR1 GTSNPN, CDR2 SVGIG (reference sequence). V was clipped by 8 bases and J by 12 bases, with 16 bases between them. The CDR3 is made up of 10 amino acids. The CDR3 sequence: CASTGLFHTF. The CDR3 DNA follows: TGTGCCAGCACGGGACTATTCCACACCTTC.

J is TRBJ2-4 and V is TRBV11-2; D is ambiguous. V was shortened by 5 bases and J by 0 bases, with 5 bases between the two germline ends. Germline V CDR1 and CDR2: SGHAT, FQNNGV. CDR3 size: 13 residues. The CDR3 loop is CASSQLAKNIQYF. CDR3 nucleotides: TGTGCCAGCAGCCAATTAGCCAAAAACATTCAGTACTTC.

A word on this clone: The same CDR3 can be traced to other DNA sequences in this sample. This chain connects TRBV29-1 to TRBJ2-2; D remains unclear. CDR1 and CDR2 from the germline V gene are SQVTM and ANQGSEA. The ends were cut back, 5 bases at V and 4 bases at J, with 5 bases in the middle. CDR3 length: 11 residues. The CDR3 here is CSVRSTGELFF. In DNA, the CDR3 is TGCAGCGTTCGCAGCACCGGGGAGCTGTTTTTT.

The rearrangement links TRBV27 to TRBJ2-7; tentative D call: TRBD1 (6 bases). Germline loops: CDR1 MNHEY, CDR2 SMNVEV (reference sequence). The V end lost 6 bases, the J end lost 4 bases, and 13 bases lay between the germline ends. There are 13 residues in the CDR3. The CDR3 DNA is TGTGCCAGCAGCTTAACAGGGAGTTACGAGCAGTACTTC. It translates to CASSLTGSYEQYF.

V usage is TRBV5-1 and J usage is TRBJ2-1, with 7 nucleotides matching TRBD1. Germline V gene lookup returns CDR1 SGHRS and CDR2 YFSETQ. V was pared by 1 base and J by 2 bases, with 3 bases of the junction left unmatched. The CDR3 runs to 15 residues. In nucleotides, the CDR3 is TGCGCCAGCAGCTTGATCACAGGGGCCTACAATGAGCAGTTCTTC. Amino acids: CASSLITGAYNEQFF.

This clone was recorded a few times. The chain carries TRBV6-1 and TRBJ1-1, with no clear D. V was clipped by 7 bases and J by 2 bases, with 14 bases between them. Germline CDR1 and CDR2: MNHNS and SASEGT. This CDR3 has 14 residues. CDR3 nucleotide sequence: TGTGCCAGCAAGACCGGGAACACTAACACTGAAGCTTTCTTT. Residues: CASKTGNTNTEAFF.

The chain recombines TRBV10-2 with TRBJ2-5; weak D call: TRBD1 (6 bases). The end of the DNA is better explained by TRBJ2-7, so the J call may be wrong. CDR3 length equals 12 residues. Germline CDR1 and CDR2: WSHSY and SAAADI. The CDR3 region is CASSEGGYEQYF. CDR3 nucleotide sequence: TGCGCCAGCAGTGAAGGGGGTTACGAGCAGTACTTC.

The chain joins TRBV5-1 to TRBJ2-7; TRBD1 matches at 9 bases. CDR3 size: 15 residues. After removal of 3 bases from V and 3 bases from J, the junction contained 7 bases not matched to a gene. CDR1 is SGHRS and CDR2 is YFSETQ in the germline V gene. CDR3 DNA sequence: TGCGCCAGCAGCTACCGACAGGGGGTAAACTACGAGCAGTACTTC. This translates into CASSYRQGVNYEQYF. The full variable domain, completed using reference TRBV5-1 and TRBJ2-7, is KAGVTQTPRYLIKTRGQQVTLSCSPISGHRSVSWYQQTPGQGLQFLFEYFSETQRNKGNFPGRFSGRQFSNSRSEMNVSTLELGDSALYLCASSYRQGVNYEQYFGPGTRLTVT.

The CDR3 DNA reads as TGTGCCAGCTCACAGACCGGGACTAGGCATAATGAGCAGTTCTTC. It yields the protein CASSQTGTRHNEQFF. This rearrangement joins TRBV18 to TRBJ2-1; 8 nucleotides agree with TRBD2. CDR3 length equals 15 residues. The J segment lost 7 bases and the V segment lost 4 bases, leaving 9 bases of the junction unmatched. Germline V lookup: CDR1 KGHSH, CDR2 LQKENI.

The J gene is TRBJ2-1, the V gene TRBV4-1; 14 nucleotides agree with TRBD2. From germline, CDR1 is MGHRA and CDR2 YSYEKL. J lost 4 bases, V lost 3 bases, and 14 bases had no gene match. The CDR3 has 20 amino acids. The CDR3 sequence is CASSQLGGQGLAGVYNEQFF. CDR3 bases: TGCGCCAGCAGCCAGCTAGGGGGACAGGGACTAGCGGGAGTATACAATGAGCAGTTCTTC.

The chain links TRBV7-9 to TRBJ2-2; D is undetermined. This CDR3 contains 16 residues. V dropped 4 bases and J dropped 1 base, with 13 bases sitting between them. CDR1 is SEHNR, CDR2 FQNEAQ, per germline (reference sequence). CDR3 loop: CASSSPPRLNTGELFF. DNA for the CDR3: TGTGCCAGCAGCTCTCCCCCGCGGTTGAACACCGGGGAGCTGTTTTTT.

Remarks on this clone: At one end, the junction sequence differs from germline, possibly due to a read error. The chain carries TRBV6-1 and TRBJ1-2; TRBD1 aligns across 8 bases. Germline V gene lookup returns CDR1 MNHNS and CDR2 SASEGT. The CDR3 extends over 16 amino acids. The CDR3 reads CASSELISGTGKGYPF. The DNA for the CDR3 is TGTGCCAGCAGTGAATTAATAAGCGGGACAGGAAAAGGCTACCCCTTC.

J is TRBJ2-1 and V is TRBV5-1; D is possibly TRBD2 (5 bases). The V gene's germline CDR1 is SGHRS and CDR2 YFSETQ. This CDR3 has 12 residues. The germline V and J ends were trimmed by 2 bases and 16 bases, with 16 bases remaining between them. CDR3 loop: CASSFSRTGLFF. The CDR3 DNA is TGCGCCAGCAGCTTTTCCAGGACTGGGCTATTCTTC. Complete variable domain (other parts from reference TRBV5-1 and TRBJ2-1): KAGVTQTPRYLIKTRGQQVTLSCSPISGHRSVSWYQQTPGQGLQFLFEYFSETQRNKGNFPGRFSGRQFSNSRSEMNVSTLELGDSALYLCASSFSRTGLFFGPGTRLTVL.